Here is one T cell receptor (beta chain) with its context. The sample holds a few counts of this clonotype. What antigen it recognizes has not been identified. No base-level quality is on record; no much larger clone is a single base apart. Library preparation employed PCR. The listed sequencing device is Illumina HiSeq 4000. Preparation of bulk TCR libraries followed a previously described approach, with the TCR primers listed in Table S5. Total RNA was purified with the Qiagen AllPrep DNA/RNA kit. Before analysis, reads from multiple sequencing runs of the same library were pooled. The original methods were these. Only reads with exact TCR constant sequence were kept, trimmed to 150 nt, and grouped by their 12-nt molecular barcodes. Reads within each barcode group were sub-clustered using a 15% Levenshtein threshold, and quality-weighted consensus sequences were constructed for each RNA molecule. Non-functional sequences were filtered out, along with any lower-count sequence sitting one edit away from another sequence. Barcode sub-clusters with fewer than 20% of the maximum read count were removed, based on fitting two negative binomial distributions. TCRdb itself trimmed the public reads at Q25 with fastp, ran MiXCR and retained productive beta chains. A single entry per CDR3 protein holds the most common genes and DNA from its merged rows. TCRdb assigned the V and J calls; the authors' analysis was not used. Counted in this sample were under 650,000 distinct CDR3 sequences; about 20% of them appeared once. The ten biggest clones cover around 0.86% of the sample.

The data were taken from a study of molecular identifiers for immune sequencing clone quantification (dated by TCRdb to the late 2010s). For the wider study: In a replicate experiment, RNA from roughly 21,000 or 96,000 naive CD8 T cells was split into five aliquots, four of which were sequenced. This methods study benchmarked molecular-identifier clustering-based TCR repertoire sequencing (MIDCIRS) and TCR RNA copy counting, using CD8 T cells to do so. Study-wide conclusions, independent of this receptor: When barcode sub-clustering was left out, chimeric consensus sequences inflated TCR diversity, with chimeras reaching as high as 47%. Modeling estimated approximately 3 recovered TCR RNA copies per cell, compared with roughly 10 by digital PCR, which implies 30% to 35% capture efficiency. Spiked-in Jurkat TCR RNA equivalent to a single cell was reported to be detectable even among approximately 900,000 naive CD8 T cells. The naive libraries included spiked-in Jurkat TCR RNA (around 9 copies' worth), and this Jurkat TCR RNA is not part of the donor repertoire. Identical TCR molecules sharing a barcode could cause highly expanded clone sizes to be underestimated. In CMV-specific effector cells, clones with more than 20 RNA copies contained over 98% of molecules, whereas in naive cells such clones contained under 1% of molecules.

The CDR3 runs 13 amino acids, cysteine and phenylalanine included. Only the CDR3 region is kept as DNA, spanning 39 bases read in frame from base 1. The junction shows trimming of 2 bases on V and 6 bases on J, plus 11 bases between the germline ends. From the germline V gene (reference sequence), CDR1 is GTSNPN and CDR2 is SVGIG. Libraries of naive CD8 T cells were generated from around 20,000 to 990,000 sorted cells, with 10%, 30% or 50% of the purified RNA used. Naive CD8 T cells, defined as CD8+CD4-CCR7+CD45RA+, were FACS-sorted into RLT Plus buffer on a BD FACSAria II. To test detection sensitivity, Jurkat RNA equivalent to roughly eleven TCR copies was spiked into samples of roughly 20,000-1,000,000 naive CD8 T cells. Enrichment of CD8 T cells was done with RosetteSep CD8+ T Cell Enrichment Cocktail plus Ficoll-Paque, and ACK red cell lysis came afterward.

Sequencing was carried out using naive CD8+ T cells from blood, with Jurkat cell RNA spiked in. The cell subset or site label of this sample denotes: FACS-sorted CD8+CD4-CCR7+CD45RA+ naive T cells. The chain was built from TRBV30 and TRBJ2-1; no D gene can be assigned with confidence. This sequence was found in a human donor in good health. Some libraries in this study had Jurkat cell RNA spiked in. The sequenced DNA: TGTGCCTGGAGTTTCGACCGAGGCAATGAGCAGTTCTTC. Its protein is CAWSFDRGNEQFF.